This is a list of T cell receptor beta chains from one sample in a study of beta chain bispecific antibodies for T cell cancers. Their cognate antigens are unknown. Via MiXCR, TCRdb re-called the 5' RACE reads, giving one row per CDR3 protein. The data hold 20,000 to 25,000 distinct CDR3 sequences, with 2% to 2.5% observed a single time. The sequencing used healthy donor T cells cultured with leukemia cells, collected from a culture containing a bispecific antibody targeting TCR Vbeta12. The receptors originated from a human donor in good health. Some clones in this sample may be carry-over from other donors' samples. Each CDR3 is given with its conserved first and last residue. Fields, in order: clone size, D gene, J gene, V gene, CDR3 DNA, CDR3 protein. A D gene is named only where the DNA matches it firmly. The size of a clone is reported for some rows only, either as once, few or many, or as a class for expanded clones.

many TRBD1 TRBJ2-7 TRBV7-9 TGTGCCAGCAGGGGACAGCGCGAGCAGTACTTC CASRGQREQYF
medium-sized - TRBJ2-7 TRBV2 TGTGCCAGTGGCCTGGGATACGAGCAGTACTTC CASGLGYEQYF
many TRBD2 TRBJ2-3 TRBV7-8 TGTGCCAGCAGCTGGGGACTAGCGGGGGGACTCACAGATACGCAGTATTTT CASSWGLAGGLTDTQYF
many TRBD2 TRBJ2-1 TRBV20-1 TGCAGTGCTAGAGATTCCGCGGGGGGTGGAAATGAGCAGTTCTTC CSARDSAGGGNEQFF
many - TRBJ2-7 TRBV9 TGTGCCAGCAGCGTAGGATGGGGAGCTAACTCCTACGAGCAGTACTTC CASSVGWGANSYEQYF
many TRBD2 TRBJ2-3 TRBV7-9 TGTGCCAGCAGCTCAGGACTAGCGGGGGGGAACACAGATACGCAGTATTTT CASSSGLAGGNTDTQYF
- - TRBJ2-5 TRBV7-8 TGTGCCAGCAGCTTTGGGGGGTCGGGCAGCCAAGAGACCCAGTACTTC CASSFGGSGSQETQYF
few - TRBJ2-5 TRBV20-1 TGCAGTGCTAGTATCCAGGGAGAGACCCAGTACTTC CSASIQGETQYF
many TRBD2 TRBJ2-1 TRBV19 TGTGCCAGTAGTATGGGCGGGGGGGCCAATGAGCAGTTCTTC CASSMGGGANEQFF
- - TRBJ1-6 TRBV20-1 TGCAGTGCCAAAACCGGGCCCAGAATTTCACCCCTCCACTTT CSAKTGPRISPLHF
many - TRBJ2-7 TRBV7-9 TGTGCCAGCAGCTCCTCCACGAGGGCCTACGAGCAGTACTTC CASSSSTRAYEQYF
- TRBD2 TRBJ2-1 TRBV27 TGTGCCAGCAGTCTGTATAGCGGGGGCCTAGGGTACAATGAGCAGTTCTTC CASSLYSGGLGYNEQFF
many - TRBJ2-7 TRBV28 TGTGCCAGCTCCCGGACGTCCGAGCAGTACTTC CASSRTSEQYF
many - TRBJ1-1 TRBV28 TGTGCCAGCAGTTTAGGCCCTGAGGGCACTGAAGCTTTCTTT CASSLGPEGTEAFF
many TRBD1 TRBJ2-1 TRBV10-3 TGTGCCATCAGTGGAATAGGGGGCCTTCCCTACAATGAGCAGTTCTTC CAISGIGGLPYNEQFF
many - TRBJ1-5 TRBV14 TGTGCCAGCACCCAGGGTGGCCAGCCCCAGCATTTT CASTQGGQPQHF
many - TRBJ2-3 TRBV10-3 TGTGCCATCAGTGATACCGCCGTGACAGATACGCAGTATTTT CAISDTAVTDTQYF
many TRBD1 TRBJ2-1 TRBV14 TGTGCCAGCAGCCATTTGACATTCGGGACAGGGATCGCCTACAATGAGCAGTTCTTC CASSHLTFGTGIAYNEQFF
many TRBD1 TRBJ2-7 TRBV5-5 TGTGCCAGTACCTTCGGGACAGGGGGGTACGAGCAGTACTTC CASTFGTGGYEQYF
medium-sized TRBD1 TRBJ2-7 TRBV28 TGTGCAACTCATGACAGGGGCAGAGGCGAGCAGTACTTC CATHDRGRGEQYF
many TRBD1 TRBJ2-2 TRBV27 TGTGCCAGCAGTTTATCATCAGGGACAGGGTGGGCCGGGGAGCTGTTTTTT CASSLSSGTGWAGELFF
many - TRBJ1-5 TRBV7-7 TGTGCCAGCAGCTTAGACAGGACCCTGACCTTGAGCAATCAGCCCCAGCATTTT CASSLDRTLTLSNQPQHF
many - TRBJ2-2 TRBV6-5 TGTGCCAGCAGTTACTCGACCTTATCGGCGGAACCCGGGGAGCTGTTTTTT CASSYSTLSAEPGELFF
many TRBD2 TRBJ2-5 TRBV20-1 TGCAGTGCTGGACTAGCGGGCTCCCAAGAGACCCAGTACTTC CSAGLAGSQETQYF
many TRBD2 TRBJ2-2 TRBV6-5 TGTGCCAGCAGTTACTCAGGACTAGCGGGGGACGGGGAGCTGTTTTTT CASSYSGLAGDGELFF
many - TRBJ1-1 TRBV5-1 TGCGCCAGCAGCTTCGGGGGGTCCATGAACACTGAAGCTTTCTTT CASSFGGSMNTEAFF
many - TRBJ1-5 TRBV19 TGTGCCAGTAGTATAGGGGCTCAGCCCCAGCATTTT CASSIGAQPQHF
medium-sized - TRBJ2-7 TRBV27 TGTGCCAGCAGTTGGACCCGGGGCTCCTACGAGCAGTACTTC CASSWTRGSYEQYF
many TRBD2 TRBJ2-5 TRBV20-1 TGCAGTGCTAGAGATGTCTTGTTGGCGGGGGTCCAAGAGACCCAGTACTTC CSARDVLLAGVQETQYF
many - TRBJ2-1 TRBV6-5 TGTGCCAGCAGTTACTCGAAGGCCAGCGGGAATGAGCAGTTCTTC CASSYSKASGNEQFF
many - TRBJ1-1 TRBV12-3/TRBV12-4 TGTGCCAGCAGTTTGGGACAGAACACTGAAGCTTTCTTT CASSLGQNTEAFF
many - TRBJ2-5 TRBV20-1 TGCAGTGTGGAAGAGACCCAGTACTTC CSVEETQYF
few - TRBJ1-6 TRBV30 TGTGCCTGGAGTTTCACTCAGACCAATTATGATTCACCCCTCCACTTT CAWSFTQTNYDSPLHF
many - TRBJ2-7 TRBV5-4 TGTGCCAGCAGCTCGCCCCCCTCCTACGAGCAGTACTTC CASSSPPSYEQYF
many - TRBJ1-1 TRBV19 TGTGCCAGTAGTCACACAGTGAACACTGAAGCTTTCTTT CASSHTVNTEAFF
many - TRBJ2-6 TRBV7-9 TGTGCCAGCAGCTCGCTGAGCTCTGGGGCCAACGTCCTGACTTTC CASSSLSSGANVLTF
many - TRBJ2-2 TRBV15 TGTGCCACCAGCATCAACACCGGGAACAGGCCCCTTCAGGGCACCGGGGAGCTGTTTTTT CATSINTGNRPLQGTGELFF
many TRBD2 TRBJ2-1 TRBV7-9 TGTGCCAGCAGCTTAGTTAGGGCAGGGAGGGACAATGAGCAGTTCTTC CASSLVRAGRDNEQFF
many - TRBJ2-1 TRBV5-1 TGCGCCAGCAGATTGGGGACGTTCGAGGGGGATGAGCAGTTCTTC CASRLGTFEGDEQFF
many - TRBJ2-7 TRBV20-1 TGCAGTGCTAGAGATAATGAGACACCGTACGAGCAGTACTTC CSARDNETPYEQYF
many - TRBJ1-6 TRBV27 TGTGCCAGCAGTCCCCTCTTCGCCGGCAACGAGGATAATTCACCCCTCCACTTT CASSPLFAGNEDNSPLHF
many - TRBJ2-7 TRBV27 TGTGCCAGCAGTCCCAGGGCGTCCTACGAGCAGTACTTC CASSPRASYEQYF
many - TRBJ2-5 TRBV5-1 TGCGCCAGCAGCTTGGAGTGGAGGGTCGGGGCCCAGTACTTC CASSLEWRVGAQYF
many TRBD1 TRBJ1-2 TRBV27 TGTGCCACCTGGACAGGGGCCTATGGCTACACCTTC CATWTGAYGYTF